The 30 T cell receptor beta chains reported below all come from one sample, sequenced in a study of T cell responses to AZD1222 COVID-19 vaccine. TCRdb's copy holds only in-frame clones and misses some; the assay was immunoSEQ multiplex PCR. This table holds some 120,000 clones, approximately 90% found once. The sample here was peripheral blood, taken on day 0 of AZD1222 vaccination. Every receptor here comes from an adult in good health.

CDR3 bases: TGTGCCAGCAAGCAGGGACAGGGTGTCAATTCACCCCTCCACTTT. Translation gives CASKQGQGVNSPLHF. The chain has TRBV7-9 and TRBJ1-6; the match to TRBD1 covers 9 bases. This CDR3 contains 15 residues. The junction had 8 bases not matched to a gene; V was cut back by 7 bases and J by 7 bases. The germline CDR1 and CDR2 sequences are SEHNR and FQNEAQ (reference sequence).

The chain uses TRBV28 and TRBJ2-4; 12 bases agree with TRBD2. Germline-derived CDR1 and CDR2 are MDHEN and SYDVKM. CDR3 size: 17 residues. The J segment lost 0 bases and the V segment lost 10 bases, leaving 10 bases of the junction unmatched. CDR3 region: CAIQTSGRSLAKNIQYF. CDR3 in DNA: TGTGCCATACAAACTAGCGGGAGGTCCCTAGCCAAAAACATTCAGTACTTC.

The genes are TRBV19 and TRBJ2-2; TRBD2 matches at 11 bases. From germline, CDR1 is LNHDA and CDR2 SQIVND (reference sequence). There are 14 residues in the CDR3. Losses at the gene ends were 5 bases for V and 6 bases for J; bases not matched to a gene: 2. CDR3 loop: CASSELAGAGELFF. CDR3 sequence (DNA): TGTGCCAGTAGTGAACTAGCGGGAGCCGGGGAGCTGTTTTTT.

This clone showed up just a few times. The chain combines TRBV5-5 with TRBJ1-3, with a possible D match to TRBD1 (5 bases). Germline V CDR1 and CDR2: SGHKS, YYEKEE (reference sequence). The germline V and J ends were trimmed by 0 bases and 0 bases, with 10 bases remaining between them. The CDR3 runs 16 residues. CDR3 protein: CASSLVQANSGNTIYF. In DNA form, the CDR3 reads TGTGCCAGCAGCTTGGTACAGGCCAACTCTGGAAACACCATATATTTT.

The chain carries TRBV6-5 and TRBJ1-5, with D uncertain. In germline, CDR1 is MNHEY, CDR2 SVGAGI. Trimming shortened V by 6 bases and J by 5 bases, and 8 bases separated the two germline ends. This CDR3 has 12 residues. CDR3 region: CASSDRDQPQHF. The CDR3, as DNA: TGTGCCAGCAGCGACCGGGATCAGCCCCAGCATTTT.

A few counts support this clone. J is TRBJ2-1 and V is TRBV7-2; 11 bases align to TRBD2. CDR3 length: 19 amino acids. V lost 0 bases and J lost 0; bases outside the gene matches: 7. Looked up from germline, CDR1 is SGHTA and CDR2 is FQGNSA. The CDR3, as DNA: TGTGCCAGCAGCTTAGCGGCGGGACTAGCGGCGAGCTCCTACAATGAGCAGTTCTTC. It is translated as CASSLAAGLAASSYNEQFF.

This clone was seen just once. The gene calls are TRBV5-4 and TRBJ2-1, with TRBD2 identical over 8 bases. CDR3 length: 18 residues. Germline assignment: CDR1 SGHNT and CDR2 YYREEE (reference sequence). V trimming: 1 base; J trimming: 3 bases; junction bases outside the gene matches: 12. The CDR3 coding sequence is TGTGCCAGCAGCTTGCCCGGGAGGCCGGGACTAGTCTACAATGAGCAGTTCTTC. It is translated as CASSLPGRPGLVYNEQFF.

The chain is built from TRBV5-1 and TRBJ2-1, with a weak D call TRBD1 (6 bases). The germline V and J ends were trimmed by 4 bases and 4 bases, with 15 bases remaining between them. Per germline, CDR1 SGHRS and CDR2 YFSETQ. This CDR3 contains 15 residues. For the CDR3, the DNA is TGCGCCAGCAGCCCCCGGCAGGGGATGTACAATGAGCAGTTCTTC. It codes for CASSPRQGMYNEQFF.

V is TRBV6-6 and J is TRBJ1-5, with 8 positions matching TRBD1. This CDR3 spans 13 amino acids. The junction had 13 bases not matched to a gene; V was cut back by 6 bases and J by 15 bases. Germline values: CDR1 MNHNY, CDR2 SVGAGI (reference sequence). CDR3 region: CASSQSTGGGWHF. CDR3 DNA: TGTGCCAGCAGCCAAAGCACAGGGGGTGGATGGCATTTT.

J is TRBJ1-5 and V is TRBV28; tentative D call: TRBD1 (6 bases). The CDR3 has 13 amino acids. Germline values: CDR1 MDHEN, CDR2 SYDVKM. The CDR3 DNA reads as TGTGCAACCATCAGGGGACCCAATCAGCCCCAGCATTTT. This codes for CATIRGPNQPQHF.

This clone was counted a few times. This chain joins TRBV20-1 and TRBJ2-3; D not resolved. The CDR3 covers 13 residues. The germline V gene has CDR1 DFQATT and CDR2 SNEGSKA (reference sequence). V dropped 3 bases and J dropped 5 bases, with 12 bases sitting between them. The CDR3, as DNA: TGCAGTGCTAGTGAGGCAGCCCGAGATACGCAGTATTTT. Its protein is CSASEAARDTQYF.

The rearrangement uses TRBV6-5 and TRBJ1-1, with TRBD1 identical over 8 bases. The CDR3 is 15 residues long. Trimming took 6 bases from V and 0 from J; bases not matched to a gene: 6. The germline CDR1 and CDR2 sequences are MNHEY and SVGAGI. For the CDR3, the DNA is TGTGCCAGCAGGAAAGTACAGGGGGTGAACACTGAAGCTTTCTTT. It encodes CASRKVQGVNTEAFF.

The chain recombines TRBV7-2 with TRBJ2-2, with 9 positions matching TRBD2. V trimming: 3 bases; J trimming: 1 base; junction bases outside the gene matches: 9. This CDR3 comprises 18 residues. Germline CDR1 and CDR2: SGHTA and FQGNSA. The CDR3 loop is CASSLVGASGMNTGELFF. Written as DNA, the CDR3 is TGTGCCAGCAGCTTGGTTGGGGCTAGCGGGATGAACACCGGGGAGCTGTTTTTT.

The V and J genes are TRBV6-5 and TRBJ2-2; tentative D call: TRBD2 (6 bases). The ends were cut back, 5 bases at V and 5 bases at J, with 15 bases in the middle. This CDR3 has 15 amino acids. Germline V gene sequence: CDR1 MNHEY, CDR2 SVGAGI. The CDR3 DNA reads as TGTGCCAGCAGTCCCTCCGGGACTGCAACCGGGGAGCTGTTTTTT. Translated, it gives CASSPSGTATGELFF.

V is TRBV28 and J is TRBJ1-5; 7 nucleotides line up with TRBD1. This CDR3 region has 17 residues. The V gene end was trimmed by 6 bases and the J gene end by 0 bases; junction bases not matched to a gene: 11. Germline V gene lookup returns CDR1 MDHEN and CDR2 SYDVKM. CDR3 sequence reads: CASSRGGVTDSNQPQHF. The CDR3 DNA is TGTGCCAGCAGCCGAGGGGGCGTGACGGATAGCAATCAGCCCCAGCATTTT.

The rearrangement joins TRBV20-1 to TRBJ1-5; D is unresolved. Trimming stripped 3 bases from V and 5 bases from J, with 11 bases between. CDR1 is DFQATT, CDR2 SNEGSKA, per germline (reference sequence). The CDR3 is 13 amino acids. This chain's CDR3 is CSASPGTDQPQHF. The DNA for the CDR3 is TGCAGTGCTAGTCCGGGTACCGATCAGCCCCAGCATTTT.

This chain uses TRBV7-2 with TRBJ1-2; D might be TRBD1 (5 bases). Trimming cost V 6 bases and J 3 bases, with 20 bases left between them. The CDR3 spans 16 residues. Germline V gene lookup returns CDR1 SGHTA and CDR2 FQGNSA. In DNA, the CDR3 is TGTGCCAGCAGGGAGGCAGGGAAGTTTGGGGACTATGGCTACACCTTC. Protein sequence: CASREAGKFGDYGYTF.

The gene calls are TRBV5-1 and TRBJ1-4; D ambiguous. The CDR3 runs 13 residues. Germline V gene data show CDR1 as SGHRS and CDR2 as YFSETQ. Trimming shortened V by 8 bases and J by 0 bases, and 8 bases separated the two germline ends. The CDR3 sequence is CASSTATNEKLFF. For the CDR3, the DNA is TGCGCCAGTAGCACTGCAACTAATGAAAAACTGTTTTTT.

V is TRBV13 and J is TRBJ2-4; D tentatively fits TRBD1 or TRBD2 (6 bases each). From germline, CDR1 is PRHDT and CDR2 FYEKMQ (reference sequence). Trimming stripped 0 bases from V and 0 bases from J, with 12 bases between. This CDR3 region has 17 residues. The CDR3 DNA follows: TGTGCCAGCAGCTTAGGCGCGGGACACTTAGCCAAAAACATTCAGTACTTC. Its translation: CASSLGAGHLAKNIQYF. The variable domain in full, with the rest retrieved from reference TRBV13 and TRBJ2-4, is AAGVIQSPRHLIKEKRETATLKCYPIPRHDTVYWYQQGPGQDPQFLISFYEKMQSDKGSIPDRFSAQQFSDYHSELNMSSLELGDSALYFCASSLGAGHLAKNIQYFGAGTRLSVL.

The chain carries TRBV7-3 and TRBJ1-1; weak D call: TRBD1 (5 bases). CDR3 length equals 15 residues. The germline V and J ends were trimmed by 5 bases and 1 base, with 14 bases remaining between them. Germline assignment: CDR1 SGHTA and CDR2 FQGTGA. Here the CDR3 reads CASSRGVASNTEAFF. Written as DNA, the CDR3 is TGTGCCAGCAGCCGGGGGGTAGCCTCGAACACTGAAGCTTTCTTT.

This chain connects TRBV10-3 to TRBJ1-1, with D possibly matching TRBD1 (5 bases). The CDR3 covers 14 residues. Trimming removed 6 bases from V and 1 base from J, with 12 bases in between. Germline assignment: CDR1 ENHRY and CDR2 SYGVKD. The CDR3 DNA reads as TGTGCCATCAGGGACAAGGTTCGGAACACTGAAGCTTTCTTT. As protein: CAIRDKVRNTEAFF.

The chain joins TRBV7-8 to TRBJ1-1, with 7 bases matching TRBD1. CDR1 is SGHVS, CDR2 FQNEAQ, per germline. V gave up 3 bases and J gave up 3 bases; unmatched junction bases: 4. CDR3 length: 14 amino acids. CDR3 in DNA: TGTGCCAGCAGCTTCCGAACAGGGGACACTGAAGCTTTCTTT. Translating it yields CASSFRTGDTEAFF.

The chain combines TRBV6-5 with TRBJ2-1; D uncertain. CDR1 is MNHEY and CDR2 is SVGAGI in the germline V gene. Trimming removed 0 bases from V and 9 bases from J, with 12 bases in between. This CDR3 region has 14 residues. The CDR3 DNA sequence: TGTGCCAGCAGTTACTCGAACTACTTGGGTGAGCAGTTCTTC. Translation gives CASSYSNYLGEQFF.

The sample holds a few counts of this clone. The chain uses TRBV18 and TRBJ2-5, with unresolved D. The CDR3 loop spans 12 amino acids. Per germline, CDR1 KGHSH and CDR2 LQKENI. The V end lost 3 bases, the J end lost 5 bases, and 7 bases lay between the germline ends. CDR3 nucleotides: TGTGCCAGCTCACCGGAGCCGGAGACCCAGTACTTC. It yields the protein CASSPEPETQYF.

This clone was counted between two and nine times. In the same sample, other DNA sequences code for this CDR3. CDR3 region: CASSGQGSNQPQHF. The DNA of the CDR3 is TGTGCCAGCAGTGGGCAGGGAAGCAATCAGCCCCAGCATTTT. V usage is TRBV2 and J usage is TRBJ1-5; a weak D match, TRBD1 (5 bases). V dropped 4 bases and J dropped 1 base, with 8 bases sitting between them. The length of the CDR3 is 14 residues. Germline V gene sequence: CDR1 SNHLY, CDR2 FYNNEI.

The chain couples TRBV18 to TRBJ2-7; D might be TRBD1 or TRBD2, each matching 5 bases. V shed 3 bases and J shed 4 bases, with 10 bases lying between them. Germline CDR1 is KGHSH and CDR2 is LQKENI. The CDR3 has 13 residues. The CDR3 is CASSPGGKYEQYF. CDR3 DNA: TGTGCCAGCTCACCTGGGGGAAAATACGAGCAGTACTTC.

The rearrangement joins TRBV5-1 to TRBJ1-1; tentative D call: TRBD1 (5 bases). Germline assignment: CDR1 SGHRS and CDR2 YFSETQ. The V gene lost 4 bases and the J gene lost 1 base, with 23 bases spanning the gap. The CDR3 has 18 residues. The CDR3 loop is CASSPRPGTGSGNTEAFF. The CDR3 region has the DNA TGCGCCAGCAGCCCTCGTCCCGGGACGGGGAGCGGGAACACTGAAGCTTTCTTT. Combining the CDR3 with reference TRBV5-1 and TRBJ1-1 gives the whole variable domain KAGVTQTPRYLIKTRGQQVTLSCSPISGHRSVSWYQQTPGQGLQFLFEYFSETQRNKGNFPGRFSGRQFSNSRSEMNVSTLELGDSALYLCASSPRPGTGSGNTEAFFGQGTRLTVV.

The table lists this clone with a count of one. Here the CDR3 reads CASSLFRLAGGRDTQYF. The CDR3 nucleotides are TGTGCCAGCAGTTTATTCAGGCTAGCGGGAGGGCGAGATACGCAGTATTTT. The chain has TRBV27 and TRBJ2-3; TRBD2 matches 12 bases. This CDR3 contains 17 residues. Germline V lookup: CDR1 MNHEY, CDR2 SMNVEV (reference sequence). The V gene end was trimmed by 1 base and the J gene end by 5 bases; junction bases not matched to a gene: 7.

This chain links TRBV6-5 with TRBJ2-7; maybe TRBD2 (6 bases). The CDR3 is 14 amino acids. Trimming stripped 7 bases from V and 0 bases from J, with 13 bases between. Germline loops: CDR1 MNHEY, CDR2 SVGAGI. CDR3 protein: CASKGGTYSYEQYF. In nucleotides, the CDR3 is TGTGCCAGCAAAGGCGGGACCTACTCCTACGAGCAGTACTTC.

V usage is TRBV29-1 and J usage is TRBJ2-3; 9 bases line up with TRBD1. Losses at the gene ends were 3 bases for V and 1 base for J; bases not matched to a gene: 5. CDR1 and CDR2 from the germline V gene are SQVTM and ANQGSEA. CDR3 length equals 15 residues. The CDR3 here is CSVDMDRGGTDTQYF. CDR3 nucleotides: TGCAGCGTTGATATGGACAGGGGTGGCACAGATACGCAGTATTTT.